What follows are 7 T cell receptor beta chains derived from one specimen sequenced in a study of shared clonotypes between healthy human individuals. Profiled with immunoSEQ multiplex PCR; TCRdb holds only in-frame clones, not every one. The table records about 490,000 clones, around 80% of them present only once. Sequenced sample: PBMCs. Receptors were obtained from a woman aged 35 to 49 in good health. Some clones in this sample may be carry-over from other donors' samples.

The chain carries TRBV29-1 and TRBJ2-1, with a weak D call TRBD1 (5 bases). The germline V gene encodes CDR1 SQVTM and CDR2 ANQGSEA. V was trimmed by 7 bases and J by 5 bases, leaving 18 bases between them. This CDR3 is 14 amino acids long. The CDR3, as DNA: TGCAGCGCCAACATTGGCGGACAACACAATGAGCAGTTCTTC. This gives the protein CSANIGGQHNEQFF.

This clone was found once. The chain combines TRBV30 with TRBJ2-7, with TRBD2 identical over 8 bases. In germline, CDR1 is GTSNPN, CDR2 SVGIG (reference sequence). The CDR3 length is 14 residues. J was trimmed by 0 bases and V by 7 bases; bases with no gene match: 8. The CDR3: CALVSGRGSYEQYF. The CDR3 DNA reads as TGTGCCTTAGTCAGCGGGAGAGGCTCCTACGAGCAGTACTTC.

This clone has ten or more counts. In DNA, the CDR3 is TGTGCCAGCAGTGAATGGGGCACCAACTCCTACGAGCAGTACTTC. Its translation is CASSEWGTNSYEQYF. V usage is TRBV25-1 and J usage is TRBJ2-7, with D possibly TRBD1 on 5 matching bases. The CDR3 consists of 15 residues. The V end was cut by 1 base, the J end by 0 bases, with 10 bases between. CDR1 MGHDK and CDR2 SYGVNS come from the germline V gene.

CDR3 DNA: TGCGCCAGCAGCCGCCTCCCGGGGGGGCCTAATGAGCAGTTCTTC. It specifies CASSRLPGGPNEQFF. This sequence joins TRBV4-1 and TRBJ2-1; 8 bases line up with TRBD2. Germline CDR1 reads MGHRA; CDR2 reads YSYEKL. After removal of 4 bases from V and 7 bases from J, the junction contained 9 bases not matched to a gene. The length of the CDR3 is 15 residues.

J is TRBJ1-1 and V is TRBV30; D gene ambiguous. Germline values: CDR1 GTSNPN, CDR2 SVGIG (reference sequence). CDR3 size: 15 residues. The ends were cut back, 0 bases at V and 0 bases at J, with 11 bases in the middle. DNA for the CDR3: TGTGCCTGGAGTGTACGACGACTCCTGAACACTGAAGCTTTCTTT. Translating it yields CAWSVRRLLNTEAFF.

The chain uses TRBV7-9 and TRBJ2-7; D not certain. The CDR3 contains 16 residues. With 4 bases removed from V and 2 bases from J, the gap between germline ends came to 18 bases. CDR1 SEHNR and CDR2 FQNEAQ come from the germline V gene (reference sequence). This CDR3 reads CASSSPSLGSTYEQYF. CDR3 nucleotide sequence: TGTGCCAGCAGCTCACCCAGCCTGGGGTCCACCTACGAGCAGTACTTC. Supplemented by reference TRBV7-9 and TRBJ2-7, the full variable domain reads DTGVSQNPRHKITKRGQNVTFRCDPISEHNRLYWYRQTLGQGPEFLTYFQNEAQLEKSRLLSDRFSAERPKGSFSTLEIQRTEQGDSAMYLCASSSPSLGSTYEQYFGPGTRLTVT.

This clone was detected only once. The CDR3 DNA reads as TGTGCCTGGAGACGAGGGACAGGGGGGAGTTTCACCTTC. It specifies CAWRRGTGGSFTF. The V call is TRBV30, the J call TRBJ1-2; 11 nucleotides agree with TRBD1. V trimming: 3 bases; J trimming: 13 bases; junction bases outside the gene matches: 10. The CDR3 is 13 amino acids. Germline CDR1 reads GTSNPN; CDR2 reads SVGIG (reference sequence). Complete variable domain (other parts from reference TRBV30 and TRBJ1-2): SQTIHQWPATLVQPVGSPLSLECTVEGTSNPNLYWYRQAAGRGLQLLFYSVGIGQISSEVPQNLSASRPQDRQFILSSKKLLLSDSGFYLCAWRRGTGGSFTFGSGTRLTVV.